The following is a T cell receptor (beta chain) sequence with its context. The antigen remains unidentified. This record belongs to a study of monozygotic twins with cystic fibrosis. Sequenced by immunoSEQ multiplex PCR; TCRdb stores in-frame clones only, minus some. The sample lists approximately 10,000 clones; 98% to 99% were seen once. Between the trimmed V and J ends, which lost 0 bases and 6 bases, there was a span of 15 bases. CDR3 length: 15 residues. The germline gives CDR1 SEHNR, CDR2 FQNEAQ (reference sequence). Broader study findings: Shared CDR3 numbers were not associated with age, concordance or severity.

This sequence originates from a girl aged 2 to 9 with cystic fibrosis. V and J are TRBV7-9 and TRBJ2-7, with a tentative D call TRBD2 (6 bases). Sequencing was carried out using blood. For the CDR3, the DNA is TGTGCCAGCAGCTTAGCGGCGGCTAGCGTCGGCGAGCAGTACTTC. This sequence encodes CASSLAAASVGEQYF.